This T cell receptor beta chain was sequenced during a study of identical twins. Study conclusions and caveats: Invariant MAIT and iNKT cells are populations that could partly confound zero-insertion analyses. There was more out-of-frame TCR alpha sharing in monozygotic twins than models estimated.

Germline lookup yields CDR1 ENHRY and CDR2 SYGVKD. Trimming removed 5 bases from V and 6 bases from J, with 11 bases in between. This CDR3 comprises 13 residues. This clonotype came up many times. The antigen is undetermined. Unique molecular identifiers were present on the cDNA, and a universal primer site came from template switching. TCRdb re-derived calls from the 5' RACE reads in MiXCR, one entry per CDR3 protein. The table records 550,000 to 800,000 distinct CDR3 sequences, roughly 7.1% of them present only once. These sequences were also reported in another study, on yellow fever vaccine responses in identical twins. That source adds: Twins reportedly showed a vaccine T cell response that seemed partly convergent and partly personalized.

The sequenced sample was PBMCs. The J gene is TRBJ1-5, the V gene TRBV10-3; D uncertain. This TCR came from a woman younger than 30 in good health. CDR3 coding DNA: TGTGCCATCAGTCCGTGGGGATCTCAGCCCCAGCATTTT. This encodes CAISPWGSQPQHF.